A selection of T cell receptor beta chains follows, all from one sample in a study of CD8 T cells in ankylosing spondylitis. Using its own MiXCR run on the 5' RACE reads, TCRdb lists one record per CDR3 protein. The sample yields hundreds of thousands of distinct CDR3 sequences, roughly 8% seen once. The sample taken for sequencing was blood, either unsorted or a sorted T cell fraction (not recorded which). The receptor set was obtained from a female donor with ankylosing spondylitis or in good health (not recorded which). Both conserved end residues are part of each CDR3. The D gene is left open where the match is weak. The size field is filled for only some rows; it gives once, few, many or a size class.

CASRGQMNTEAFF	TGTGCCAGCAGGGGACAGATGAACACTGAAGCTTTCTTT	TRBD1	TRBV25-1	TRBJ1-1	13	many
CSVGWRSGGGEQYF	TGCAGCGTGGGGTGGAGAAGCGGAGGCGGCGAGCAGTACTTC	.	TRBV29-1	TRBJ2-7	14	many
CASSRVGMTSGFQETQYF	TGCGCCAGCAGCCGGGTCGGGATGACTAGCGGGTTCCAAGAGACCCAGTACTTC	TRBD2	TRBV5-1	TRBJ2-5	18	.
CASSLEGHGSIETEAFF	TGCGCCAGCAGCTTGGAGGGACACGGTTCGATAGAAACTGAAGCTTTCTTT	.	TRBV5-1	TRBJ1-1	17	few
CASSYQFDRGSYEQYF	TGTGCCAGCAGTTACCAGTTCGACAGGGGATCATACGAGCAGTACTTC	TRBD1	TRBV6-6	TRBJ2-7	16	many
CSAATSGYQETQYF	TGCAGTGCGGCGACTAGCGGATATCAAGAGACCCAGTACTTC	TRBD2	TRBV20-1	TRBJ2-5	14	many
CASSLGTSGVHNEQFF	TGTGCCAGCAGTCTTGGGACTAGCGGGGTCCACAATGAGCAGTTCTTC	TRBD2	TRBV6-1	TRBJ2-1	16	many
CSVTPEQGEPDTGELFF	TGCAGCGTGACCCCCGAACAGGGGGAGCCGGACACCGGGGAGCTGTTTTTT	TRBD1	TRBV29-1	TRBJ2-2	17	many
CASSQRSASEKLFF	TGTGCCAGCAGCCAGCGATCCGCGAGTGAAAAACTGTTTTTT	.	TRBV14	TRBJ1-4	14	many
CTSIAGRQQNQPQHF	TGTACCAGTATCGCCGGTAGACAGCAAAATCAGCCCCAGCATTTT	.	TRBV19	TRBJ1-5	15	.
CASSQDHSPYSYNEQFF	TGTGCCAGCAGCCAAGATCACTCACCCTACTCCTACAATGAGCAGTTCTTC	.	TRBV3-1	TRBJ2-1	17	many
CASSLGDTYEQYF	TGCGCCAGCAGCTTGGGGGACACCTACGAGCAGTACTTC	.	TRBV5-1	TRBJ2-7	13	many
CASSLESGELFF	TGTGCCAGCAGCTTGGAATCCGGGGAGCTGTTTTTT	.	TRBV5-5	TRBJ2-2	12	many
CASRGVNTEAFF	TGTGCCAGCCGGGGGGTCAACACTGAAGCTTTCTTT	.	TRBV6-1	TRBJ1-1	12	many
CSARSTVASYGYTF	TGCAGTGCTAGATCGACAGTCGCATCCTATGGCTACACCTTC	.	TRBV20-1	TRBJ1-2	14	few
CASSLNGRVGEQFF	TGTGCCAGCAGCTTAAACGGGAGAGTGGGTGAGCAGTTCTTC	.	TRBV7-8	TRBJ2-1	14	.
CASSHSRTARLDTEAFF	TGTGCCAGCAGCCACTCCCGGACAGCGAGGTTAGACACTGAAGCTTTCTTT	.	TRBV12-3/TRBV12-4	TRBJ1-1	17	many
CASSYRQGAGANVLTF	TGTGCCAGCAGTTACAGACAGGGAGCTGGGGCCAACGTCCTGACTTTC	TRBD1	TRBV6-5	TRBJ2-6	16	many
CSAFLGTSGSYEQYF	TGCAGTGCTTTCCTCGGGACTAGCGGGAGCTACGAGCAGTACTTC	TRBD2	TRBV20-1	TRBJ2-7	15	many
CASSQAAGHKNIQYF	TGCGCCAGCAGCCAGGCAGCCGGCCACAAAAACATTCAGTACTTC	.	TRBV4-3	TRBJ2-4	15	many
CSARALAGIDEQYF	TGCAGTGCTAGAGCACTAGCGGGAATCGACGAGCAGTACTTC	TRBD2	TRBV20-1	TRBJ2-7	14	many
CASSLPVRSEAFF	TGTGCCAGCAGCTTGCCAGTGAGGAGTGAAGCTTTCTTT	.	TRBV5-6	TRBJ1-1	13	many
CASSYPPGQGANEQFF	TGTGCCAGCAGTTACCCTCCGGGACAGGGGGCAAATGAGCAGTTCTTC	TRBD1	TRBV6-5	TRBJ2-1	16	many
CASTLRTAGNSPLHF	TGTGCCAGTACCCTTCGGACGGCCGGGAATTCACCCCTCCACTTT	.	TRBV19	TRBJ1-6	15	many
CASSFPGRPGNTIYF	TGTGCCAGCAGCTTTCCCGGGAGGCCAGGAAACACCATATATTTT	.	TRBV7-2	TRBJ1-3	15	few
CSDEGRDGYTF	TGCAGCGATGAGGGCAGGGACGGCTACACCTTC	.	TRBV29-1	TRBJ1-2	11	many
CASSPLLNEKLFF	TGCGCCAGCAGTCCACTCCTCAATGAAAAACTGTTTTTT	.	TRBV4-3	TRBJ1-4	13	many
CASSLLTSGNNEQFF	TGTGCCAGCAGCTTACTCACTAGCGGTAACAATGAGCAGTTCTTC	TRBD2	TRBV7-2	TRBJ2-1	15	few
CASSTTSGLGETQYF	TGTGCCAGTAGTACTACTAGCGGGCTAGGAGAGACCCAGTACTTC	TRBD2	TRBV19	TRBJ2-5	15	.
CASSPQRAASNNEQFF	TGTGCCAGCAGCCCCCAGCGCGCGGCTTCGAACAATGAGCAGTTCTTC	.	TRBV7-8	TRBJ2-1	16	many
CASSQDGPGPGDTQYF	TGCGCCAGCAGCCAAGATGGTCCGGGCCCAGGGGATACGCAGTATTTT	.	TRBV4-3	TRBJ2-3	16	many
CASSPDRDTYNEQFF	TGTGCCAGCAGCCCGGACAGGGATACCTACAATGAGCAGTTCTTC	TRBD1	TRBV2	TRBJ2-1	15	many
CSVEDRGRAKNIQYF	TGCAGCGTTGAAGATCGCGGGCGGGCCAAAAACATTCAGTACTTC	.	TRBV29-1	TRBJ2-4	15	many
CASSTRQGPINEQFF	TGCGCCAGCAGCACCCGACAGGGGCCTATCAATGAGCAGTTCTTC	TRBD1	TRBV5-1	TRBJ2-1	15	many
CSVDGMAGETQYF	TGCAGCGTTGACGGTATGGCCGGAGAGACCCAGTACTTC	.	TRBV29-1	TRBJ2-5	13	many
CASRVDLAGTGGELFF	TGTGCCAGCAGGGTCGACCTAGCGGGAACGGGCGGGGAGCTGTTTTTT	TRBD2	TRBV6-1	TRBJ2-2	16	many
CASSLELAGGGQFF	TGTGCCAGCAGCTTAGAACTAGCGGGCGGGGGGCAGTTCTTC	TRBD2	TRBV7-2	TRBJ2-1	14	few
CANQWTSGSNEQFF	TGCGCCAACCAATGGACTAGCGGGAGCAATGAGCAGTTCTTC	TRBD2	TRBV5-1	TRBJ2-1	14	many
CASTGRNTEAFF	TGTGCCAGCACGGGGAGGAACACTGAAGCTTTCTTT	.	TRBV6-1	TRBJ1-1	12	many
CSVEGGASGSFGTQYF	TGCAGCGTTGAAGGGGGGGCTAGCGGGAGTTTCGGGACCCAGTACTTC	TRBD2	TRBV29-1	TRBJ2-5	16	few
CASSVGWRGPRDGQFF	TGTGCCAGTAGCGTAGGATGGCGGGGGCCTCGGGATGGGCAGTTCTTC	.	TRBV9	TRBJ2-1	16	once
CASSSASGRANDEQFF	TGTGCCAGCAGCTCTGCTAGCGGGAGGGCCAATGATGAGCAGTTCTTC	TRBD2	TRBV7-2	TRBJ2-1	16	many
CASSLQQPNYGYTF	TGCGCCAGCAGCTTGCAACAGCCCAACTATGGCTACACCTTC	.	TRBV5-1	TRBJ1-2	14	many
CASSPARTDTQYF	TGTGCCAGCAGCCCCGCTCGCACAGATACGCAGTATTTT	.	TRBV7-9	TRBJ2-3	13	many
CATSRGIASPYEQYF	TGTGCCACCAGCAGAGGAATAGCGAGCCCCTACGAGCAGTACTTC	.	TRBV15	TRBJ2-7	15	many
CASSQPGGGNTGELFF	TGTGCCAGCAGCCAGCCGGGGGGCGGGAACACCGGGGAGCTGTTTTTT	.	TRBV4-2	TRBJ2-2	16	many
CASSQRTDRELFF	TGTGCCAGCAGCCAGAGGACGGATCGGGAGCTGTTTTTT	.	TRBV6-2/TRBV6-3	TRBJ2-2	13	.
CASSQDQPGSDGYTF	TGCGCCAGCAGCCAAGATCAACCAGGGTCAGACGGCTACACCTTC	.	TRBV4-3	TRBJ1-2	15	many
CASLTSGNEQFF	TGTGCCAGCTTGACTAGCGGGAATGAGCAGTTCTTC	TRBD2	TRBV12-3/TRBV12-4	TRBJ2-1	12	many
CSAPDPSGRGLEQYF	TGCAGTGCTCCAGATCCAAGCGGGAGGGGCCTCGAGCAGTACTTC	TRBD2	TRBV20-1	TRBJ2-7	15	many
CASRDRDRSNQPQHF	TGTGCCAGCAGAGACAGGGATCGTAGCAATCAGCCCCAGCATTTT	TRBD1	TRBV12-3/TRBV12-4	TRBJ1-5	15	many
CASSELDEQYF	TGTGCCAGCAGTGAATTGGACGAGCAGTACTTC	.	TRBV25-1	TRBJ2-7	11	many
CSAGGGAESTDTQYF	TGCAGTGCTGGGGGGGGAGCGGAAAGCACAGATACGCAGTATTTT	TRBD2	TRBV20-1	TRBJ2-3	15	many